This T cell receptor beta chain was retrieved from a study of cytomegalovirus exposure and HLA in healthy donors. Study overall: According to later analysis, the same platform produced the roughly 120 validation and about 700 first-cohort repertoires. Whole-study findings and limits: Cytomegalovirus association was assigned to about 150 TCR beta chains. In vitro assays verified that a few CMV-associated chains recognized CMV antigens specifically. The classifier reportedly diagnosed cytomegalovirus status with high specificity and sensitivity.

Measured with immunoSEQ multiplex PCR; TCRdb has only the in-frame clones, and not every one. The sample includes 60,000 or so clones, under 95% seen only once; the top ten take about 1.2%. About this clone itself: Its target is not known.

The CDR3 extends over 15 amino acids. Trimming removed 3 bases from V and 1 base from J; junction bases left unmatched: 3. The germline V gene has CDR1 SGHRS and CDR2 YFSETQ. The receptor was derived from a woman under 30 in good health and CMV-seronegative. The rearrangement joins TRBV5-1 to TRBJ2-1; 8 bases are shared with TRBD2. Source material: PBMCs. The CDR3 DNA sequence: TGCGCCAGCAGCTCCAGCGGGAGTTCCTACAATGAGCAGTTCTTC. Protein: CASSSSGSSYNEQFF.